The clone carrying this T cell receptor beta chain came up many times. Its matching antigen is unknown. This sample is part of a study of T cell repertoires in cytomegalovirus infection. Background on the study: In public TCR beta signatures, there were indications of both CMV infection and matching HLA type.

One entry per CDR3 protein results from TCRdb running MiXCR on the reads. The table has 490,000 or so distinct CDR3 sequences, about 11% seen once. Whole-study results and caveats: What dominated the ex vivo response were HLA-C-restricted CMV-specific TCR beta clonotypes.

J was trimmed by 3 bases and V by 1 base; bases with no gene match: 4. CDR1 and CDR2 from the germline V gene are SGHTA and FQGTGA. The CDR3 covers 15 residues. Sequenced material: PBMCs. This TCR was recovered from a human donor in good health (CMV status not recorded). Some clones in this sample may be carry-over from other donors' samples. This sequence joins TRBV7-3 and TRBJ2-5, with 8 positions matching TRBD1. The CDR3 coding sequence is TGTGCCAGCAGCTTAATGACAGGGGAGAAAGAGACCCAGTACTTC. Its translation: CASSLMTGEKETQYF.